The 5 T cell receptor beta chains given below trace back to one sample, sequenced in a study of blood T cell repertoires in COVID-19. TCRdb keeps only in-frame clones here, not all; method: immunoSEQ multiplex PCR. The data hold 250,000 to 350,000 clones, with roughly 90% observed a single time. Sequencing was done on a sample of peripheral blood. These receptors all stem from a woman aged 25-40 years with COVID-19, enrolled during active disease.

V is TRBV28 and J is TRBJ2-2; 7 positions agree with TRBD2. After removal of 2 bases from V and 3 bases from J, the junction contained 6 bases not matched to a gene. The CDR3 runs 16 residues. Germline V gene lookup returns CDR1 MDHEN and CDR2 SYDVKM. The CDR3 coding sequence is TGTGCCAGCAGTTTAGGGCGGGAGTCGGACACCGGGGAGCTGTTTTTT. Protein sequence: CASSLGRESDTGELFF.

V is TRBV27 and J is TRBJ2-7, with 10 bases lining up with TRBD2. The germline V gene encodes CDR1 MNHEY and CDR2 SMNVEV (reference sequence). This CDR3 has 16 amino acids. V was clipped by 2 bases and J by 3 bases; unmatched bases: 7. The CDR3, as DNA: TGTGCCAGCAGTTTAGATGCTAGCGGGGGATTCTACGAGCAGTACTTC. The encoded protein is CASSLDASGGFYEQYF.

This chain uses TRBV10-3 with TRBJ1-1, with D hard to call. The ends were cut back, 2 bases at V and 5 bases at J, with 9 bases in the middle. Germline V CDR1 and CDR2: ENHRY, SYGVKD. This CDR3 has 13 amino acids. CDR3 region: CAISEHQRTEAFF. The CDR3 region has the DNA TGTGCCATCAGTGAGCACCAACGGACTGAAGCTTTCTTT.

The chain joins TRBV18 to TRBJ1-2; the D gene is possibly TRBD1 (5 bases). V gave up 0 bases and J gave up 4 bases, with 9 bases separating them. The CDR3 is made up of 14 amino acids. Germline CDR1 KGHSH, CDR2 LQKENI. The CDR3 DNA sequence: TGTGCCAGCTCACCACCGCGAGACAGCTATGGCTACACCTTC. Protein sequence: CASSPPRDSYGYTF.

V gene TRBV6-4 combines with J gene TRBJ2-2; D may be TRBD2 (5 bases). Deletions cut 5 bases from V and 4 bases from J, with 14 bases between. Germline assignment: CDR1 MRHNA and CDR2 SNTAGT. This CDR3 is built from 15 residues. Here the CDR3 reads CASSREGEVTGELFF. The CDR3 region has the DNA TGTGCCAGCAGTCGAGAGGGAGAGGTCACCGGGGAGCTGTTTTTT.